The rows below give T cell receptor beta chains drawn from one sample of a study of response to subunit inactivated influenza vaccine. Each CDR3 protein is one row after TCRdb ran MiXCR on the RT-PCR reads. The sample lists more than 200,000 distinct CDR3 sequences; 9% to 15% were seen once. The sequences come from non-naive T cells sorted from PBMCs, collected approximately 15 days before vaccination. These receptors all come from a man aged 50 to 60 who received an inactivated influenza vaccine. The CDR3 runs from the conserved cysteine through the conserved F or W. A D gene is named only where the DNA matches it firmly. The listing skips clone size in some rows; elsewhere it reads once, few, many or a size class.

D gene,J gene,V gene,clone size,CDR3 length,CDR3 protein,CDR3 DNA
TRBD1,TRBJ1-4,TRBV20-1,few,18,CSARTAGGQVRFGEKLFF,TGCAGTGCTAGAACCGCCGGGGGACAGGTTCGATTCGGTGAAAAACTGTTTTTT
-,TRBJ2-2,TRBV6-2/TRBV6-3,-,12,CASSYLGGELFF,TGTGCCAGCAGTTACCTTGGCGGGGAGCTGTTTTTT
-,TRBJ1-6,TRBV5-1,few,12,CASRGGDSPLHF,TGCGCCAGCCGGGGAGGGGATTCACCCCTCCACTTT
-,TRBJ2-7,TRBV28,many,12,CASSLRDYEQYF,TGTGCCAGCAGTTTACGGGATTACGAGCAGTACTTC
-,TRBJ2-1,TRBV3-1,few,14,CASSQVGGSREQFF,TGTGCCAGCAGCCAAGTGGGTGGTAGCCGAGAGCAGTTCTTC
-,TRBJ2-1,TRBV7-2,many,16,CASSSQGSGSYNEQFF,TGTGCCAGCAGCTCCCAGGGGAGCGGCTCCTACAATGAGCAGTTCTTC
-,TRBJ2-7,TRBV16,few,13,CASSQPMLSEQYF,TGTGCCAGCAGCCAACCAATGCTCTCCGAGCAGTACTTC
TRBD1,TRBJ2-7,TRBV20-1,few,15,CSAHNPGQGKYEQYF,TGCAGTGCTCACAACCCGGGACAGGGCAAGTACGAGCAGTACTTC
-,TRBJ1-4,TRBV20-1,-,14,CSAEGATTNEKLFF,TGCAGTGCAGAGGGCGCCACAACTAATGAAAAACTGTTTTTT
TRBD1,TRBJ2-7,TRBV6-1,few,13,CASRSGQGYEQYF,TGTGCCAGCAGATCCGGACAGGGCTACGAGCAGTACTTC
-,TRBJ2-7,TRBV20-1,many,13,CSAAIRGPYEQYF,TGCAGTGCTGCCATCAGAGGTCCTTACGAGCAGTACTTC
-,TRBJ2-7,TRBV11-2,few,18,CASSLESGAGQFTYEQYF,TGTGCCAGCAGCTTAGAAAGTGGTGCCGGACAGTTTACCTACGAGCAGTACTTC
TRBD1,TRBJ1-2,TRBV12-3/TRBV12-4,many,13,CASSLEGGVRYTF,TGTGCCAGCAGTTTAGAAGGGGGCGTACGCTACACCTTC
-,TRBJ1-2,TRBV6-5,-,14,CASSYSISGYGYTF,TGTGCCAGCAGTTACTCGATTTCGGGATATGGCTACACCTTC
-,TRBJ2-7,TRBV3-1,many,13,CASSQRDKGEQYF,TGTGCCAGCAGCCAGAGAGATAAGGGCGAGCAGTACTTC
TRBD2,TRBJ2-7,TRBV20-1,-,16,CCTRGNSGRLVYEQYF,TGCTGTACTAGAGGAAATAGCGGGAGGTTGGTCTACGAGCAGTACTTC
-,TRBJ2-2,TRBV28,many,14,CASLGGANTGELFF,TGTGCCAGTTTAGGGGGAGCGAACACCGGGGAGCTGTTTTTT
-,TRBJ1-1,TRBV18,few,14,CASSPRGGNTEAFF,TGTGCCAGCTCCCCCCGGGGGGGAAACACTGAAGCTTTCTTT
-,TRBJ2-4,TRBV4-3,-,15,CASSQDKGGGNIQYF,TGCGCCAGCAGCCAAGATAAGGGAGGGGGAAACATTCAGTACTTC
-,TRBJ2-5,TRBV6-1,-,16,CASSGKPGTNQETQYF,TGTGCCAGCAGTGGGAAACCCGGGACAAACCAAGAGACCCAGTACTTC
-,TRBJ2-7,TRBV10-2,few,12,CASSGWPYEQYF,TGCGCCAGCAGTGGATGGCCCTACGAGCAGTACTTC
-,TRBJ2-2,TRBV30,-,11,CAWSVAGELFF,TGTGCCTGGAGTGTCGCCGGGGAGCTGTTTTTT
-,TRBJ2-5,TRBV2,-,14,CASRPGAREETQYF,TGTGCCAGCAGACCAGGAGCTCGAGAAGAGACCCAGTACTTC
TRBD2,TRBJ2-3,TRBV5-5,-,18,CASSFRMPGGTHTDTQYF,TGTGCCAGCAGCTTTCGGATGCCGGGAGGGACACACACAGATACGCAGTATTTT
-,TRBJ2-3,TRBV7-9,many,17,CASKQDRVWEVTDTQYF,TGTGCCAGCAAACAAGACAGGGTATGGGAGGTGACAGATACGCAGTATTTT
TRBD2,TRBJ2-2,TRBV4-3,-,16,CASSQGLASNTGELFF,TGCGCCAGCAGTCAAGGACTAGCGTCGAACACCGGGGAGCTGTTTTTT
-,TRBJ2-5,TRBV6-2/TRBV6-3,-,10,CASSYRTQYF,TGTGCCAGCAGTTACCGAACGCAGTACTTC
-,TRBJ1-1,TRBV29-1,many,11,CSAGRAFEAFF,TGCAGCGCCGGGCGCGCCTTTGAAGCTTTCTTT
-,TRBJ1-6,TRBV6-5,-,14,CASSYTSGTSPLHF,TGTGCCAGCAGTTACACCTCCGGGACCTCACCCCTCCACTTT
-,TRBJ2-3,TRBV20-1,few,15,CSARDGSASTDTQYF,TGCAGTGCTAGAGACGGCAGTGCTAGCACAGATACGCAGTATTTT
TRBD1,TRBJ1-2,TRBV7-3,many,18,CASRPHGTGVLANYGYTF,TGTGCCAGCAGGCCCCATGGGACAGGGGTATTAGCTAACTATGGCTACACCTTC
TRBD2,TRBJ2-1,TRBV18,few,15,CASSPTDGREGEQFF,TGTGCCAGCTCACCAACCGACGGCAGGGAGGGTGAGCAGTTCTTC
-,TRBJ1-5,TRBV27,few,13,CASSGTYGQPQHF,TGTGCCAGCAGCGGGACCTACGGTCAGCCCCAGCATTTT
TRBD1,TRBJ1-2,TRBV5-1,many,14,CASSLGDRGHGYTF,TGCGCCAGCAGCTTGGGTGACAGGGGACATGGCTACACCTTC
-,TRBJ1-4,TRBV12-3/TRBV12-4,-,16,CASSTENRVTNEKLFF,TGTGCCAGCAGCACAGAGAACAGGGTAACTAATGAAAAACTGTTTTTT
TRBD1,TRBJ2-2,TRBV2,many,15,CASRNQQGAAGELFF,TGTGCCAGCAGGAATCAACAGGGGGCCGCCGGGGAGCTGTTTTTT
TRBD2,TRBJ2-1,TRBV2,-,15,CASSRTSGVYNEQFF,TGTGCCAGCAGTAGGACTAGCGGGGTCTACAATGAGCAGTTCTTC
-,TRBJ2-3,TRBV5-1,many,16,CASSGGSGSGTDTQYF,TGCGCCAGCAGCGGGGGGTCGGGGTCTGGTACAGATACGCAGTATTTT
-,TRBJ2-7,TRBV5-6,many,16,CASSYTQGVFSYEQYF,TGTGCCAGCAGCTATACGCAGGGAGTGTTCTCCTACGAGCAGTACTTC
TRBD1,TRBJ2-1,TRBV12-3/TRBV12-4,-,15,CASSLQGAPYNEQFF,TGTGCCAGCAGTCTACAGGGGGCCCCCTACAATGAGCAGTTCTTC
TRBD2,TRBJ2-3,TRBV20-1,-,15,CSATPSGRIADTQYF,TGCAGTGCTACCCCTAGCGGGAGGATCGCAGATACGCAGTATTTT
TRBD2,TRBJ2-2,TRBV6-2/TRBV6-3,-,17,CASSSPSGRLNTGELFF,TGTGCCAGCAGTTCCCCTAGCGGGAGATTGAACACCGGGGAGCTGTTTTTT
-,TRBJ2-4,TRBV6-2/TRBV6-3,few,14,CASSTRGGKNIQYF,TGTGCCAGCAGTACGAGGGGGGGCAAAAACATTCAGTACTTC
-,TRBJ2-5,TRBV29-1,many,11,CSWGSQETQYF,TGCAGCTGGGGGTCGCAAGAGACCCAGTACTTC
TRBD1,TRBJ1-1,TRBV7-2,few,16,CASSFLAGGGSAEAFF,TGTGCCAGCAGCTTCTTGGCAGGGGGAGGTTCTGCTGAAGCTTTCTTT
TRBD1,TRBJ2-1,TRBV29-1,many,14,CSVEYRDRDGEQFF,TGCAGCGTTGAGTATCGGGACAGGGATGGTGAGCAGTTCTTC
-,TRBJ1-4,TRBV25-1,-,16,CASSVFGETTNEKLFF,TGTGCCAGCAGTGTGTTTGGGGAAACAACTAATGAAAAACTGTTTTTT
TRBD1,TRBJ1-6,TRBV5-1,-,16,CASSLATGGNNSPLHF,TGCGCCAGCAGCTTGGCGACAGGGGGAAATAATTCACCCCTCCACTTT
-,TRBJ2-2,TRBV5-1,many,13,CASSSSGSGELFF,TGCGCCAGCAGCTCCTCAGGGTCCGGGGAGCTGTTTTTT
-,TRBJ2-7,TRBV3-1,-,15,CASSQQPSTRYEQYF,TGTGCCAGCAGCCAACAACCATCTACCCGCTACGAGCAGTACTTC
-,TRBJ2-5,TRBV20-1,-,14,CSANSNTGLETQYF,TGCAGTGCAAATTCGAATACAGGGTTAGAGACCCAGTACTTC
TRBD2,TRBJ2-1,TRBV6-6,few,13,CAGAGGHINEQFF,TGTGCCGGAGCGGGAGGGCATATAAATGAGCAGTTCTTC
-,TRBJ1-2,TRBV6-2/TRBV6-3,few,14,CASSRTLDSYGYTF,TGTGCCAGCAGCCGAACTTTGGACAGCTATGGCTACACCTTC
TRBD2,TRBJ2-5,TRBV3-1,-,16,CASSQGLAGASETQYF,TGTGCCAGCAGCCAAGGACTAGCGGGAGCCTCAGAGACCCAGTACTTC
-,TRBJ2-4,TRBV21-1,-,16,CASIPQGRVHKNIQYF,TGTGCCAGCATCCCTCAGGGTCGGGTGCACAAAAACATTCAGTACTTC